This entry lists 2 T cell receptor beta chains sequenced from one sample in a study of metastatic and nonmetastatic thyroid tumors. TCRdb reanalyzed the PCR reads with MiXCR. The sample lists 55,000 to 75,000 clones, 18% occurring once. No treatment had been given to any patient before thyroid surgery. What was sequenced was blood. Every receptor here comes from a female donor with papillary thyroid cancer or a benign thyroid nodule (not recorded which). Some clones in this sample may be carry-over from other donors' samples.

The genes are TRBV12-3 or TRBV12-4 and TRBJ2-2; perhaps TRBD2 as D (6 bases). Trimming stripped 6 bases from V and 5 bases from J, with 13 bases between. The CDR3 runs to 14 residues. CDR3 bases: TGTGCCAGCAGGCCCGGGGGTAGGACCGGGGAGCTGTTTTTT. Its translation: CASRPGGRTGELFF.

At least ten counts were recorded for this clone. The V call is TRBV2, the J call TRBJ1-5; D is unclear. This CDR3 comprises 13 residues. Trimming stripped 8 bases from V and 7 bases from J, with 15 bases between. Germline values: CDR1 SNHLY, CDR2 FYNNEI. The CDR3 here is CASGRGGRQPQHF. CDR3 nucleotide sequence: TGTGCCAGCGGGCGGGGAGGGCGGCAGCCCCAGCATTTT. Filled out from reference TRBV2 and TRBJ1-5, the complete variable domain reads EPEVTQTPSHQVTQMGQEVILRCVPISNHLYFYWYRQILGQKVEFLVSFYNNEISEKSEIFDDQFSVERPDGSNFTLKIRSTKLEDSAMYFCASGRGGRQPQHFGDGTRLSIL.